These 28 T cell receptor beta chains were all obtained from the same sample, sequenced in a study of T cell responses to AZD1222 COVID-19 vaccine. TCRdb keeps only in-frame clones here, not all; method: immunoSEQ multiplex PCR. The sample has about 150,000 clones, 90% seen once. Sequencing was performed on peripheral blood, taken 28 days after the second AZD1222 dose. The source is an adult who received the AZD1222 COVID-19 vaccine.

The J gene is TRBJ1-1, the V gene TRBV5-6; 9 nucleotides agree with TRBD1. From germline, CDR1 is SGHDT and CDR2 YYEEEE. CDR3 length equals 15 residues. J gave up 5 bases and V 2 bases, and 7 bases lay outside the gene matches. The CDR3 reads CASSFTGGSGTEAFF. In nucleotides, the CDR3 is TGTGCCAGCAGCTTCACAGGGGGCTCTGGGACTGAAGCTTTCTTT.

The chain couples TRBV7-2 to TRBJ1-2; 8 positions agree with TRBD1. The V segment lost 5 bases and the J segment 6 bases; nucleotides outside the gene matches: 8. The germline gives CDR1 SGHTA, CDR2 FQGNSA. The CDR3 has 14 amino acids. CDR3 protein: CASSPATGGNGYTF. CDR3 DNA: TGTGCCAGCAGCCCAGCTACAGGGGGTAATGGCTACACCTTC.

Remarks on this clone: This same CDR3 is encoded by further DNA sequences in the sample. V and J are TRBV2 and TRBJ2-7; 7 bases align to TRBD2. Germline assignment: CDR1 SNHLY and CDR2 FYNNEI. CDR3 length equals 14 residues. V lost 1 base and J lost 4; bases outside the gene matches: 4. This chain's CDR3 is CASSEGGSGYEQYF. The CDR3 coding sequence is TGTGCCAGCAGTGAAGGCGGGAGTGGATACGAGCAGTACTTC.

CDR3 sequence reads: CASTPEEMSGASGYTF. The CDR3 DNA is TGTGCCAGCACTCCCGAAGAGATGAGCGGGGCGTCTGGCTACACCTTC. The chain links TRBV13 to TRBJ1-2, with a possible D match to TRBD1 (5 bases). Looked up from germline, CDR1 is PRHDT and CDR2 is FYEKMQ (reference sequence). The CDR3 runs 16 residues. V was shortened by 7 bases and J by 7 bases, with 25 bases between the two germline ends. The variable domain in full, completed from reference TRBV13 and TRBJ1-2, reads AAGVIQSPRHLIKEKRETATLKCYPIPRHDTVYWYQQGPGQDPQFLISFYEKMQSDKGSIPDRFSAQQFSDYHSELNMSSLELGDSALYFCASTPEEMSGASGYTFGSGTRLTVV.

The V call is TRBV7-2, the J call TRBJ2-3, with D possibly matching TRBD1 (5 bases). Trimming pared 1 base from V and 0 bases from J, leaving 14 bases between. CDR1 is SGHTA, CDR2 FQGNSA, per germline. CDR3 size: 17 residues. The CDR3 nucleotides are TGTGCCAGCAGCTTAGGAAGGGGCGCCTTAAGCACAGATACGCAGTATTTT. This encodes CASSLGRGALSTDTQYF.

This clone has at least ten counts. V and J are TRBV5-5 and TRBJ1-4; D is ambiguous. The ends were cut back, 0 bases at V and 4 bases at J, with 10 bases in the middle. The CDR3 consists of 15 residues. The V gene's germline CDR1 is SGHKS and CDR2 YYEKEE (reference sequence). As DNA, the CDR3 is TGTGCCAGCAGCTTGGGATGGACTATTAATGAAAAACTGTTTTTT. Residues: CASSLGWTINEKLFF. The whole variable domain, filled in from reference TRBV5-5 and TRBJ1-4, reads DAGVTQSPTHLIKTRGQQVTLRCSPISGHKSVSWYQQVLGQGPQFIFQYYEKEERGRGNFPDRFSARQFPNYSSELNVNALLLGDSALYLCASSLGWTINEKLFFGSGTQLSVL.

V usage is TRBV27 and J usage is TRBJ2-5; no clear D. Germline V gene sequence: CDR1 MNHEY, CDR2 SMNVEV (reference sequence). Trimming left V 0 bases short and J 5 bases short, with 7 bases between. The CDR3 sequence is 13 residues long. The CDR3 region has the DNA TGTGCCAGCAGTTTATCGGGCAGGGAGACCCAGTACTTC. It yields the protein CASSLSGRETQYF.

In this sample, this clone turned up once. The rearrangement links TRBV7-8 to TRBJ2-1; TRBD2 matches at 13 bases. The CDR3 contains 19 residues. Trimming cost V 2 bases and J 0 bases; bases outside gene matches: 7. Germline V gene lookup returns CDR1 SGHVS and CDR2 FQNEAQ. The CDR3 region has the DNA TGTGCCAGCAGCTTAACTAGCGGGGGGGCCGTTAGCTCCTACAATGAGCAGTTCTTC. Translation: CASSLTSGGAVSSYNEQFF.

The chain uses TRBV27 and TRBJ1-5; D not resolved. The CDR3 length is 13 residues. Trimming pared 4 bases from V and 3 bases from J, leaving 7 bases between. Germline V gene lookup returns CDR1 MNHEY and CDR2 SMNVEV (reference sequence). The CDR3 DNA sequence: TGTGCCAGCAGTTCAACTTCCAATCAGCCCCAGCATTTT. Amino acids: CASSSTSNQPQHF.

The V call is TRBV7-2, the J call TRBJ2-3, with a weak D call TRBD1 (5 bases). The CDR3 spans 13 residues. Trimming took off 4 bases at V and 3 bases at J, with 8 bases between the two ends. The germline V gene encodes CDR1 SGHTA and CDR2 FQGNSA. CDR3 in DNA: TGTGCCAGCAGCTCACAGGTGACAGATACGCAGTATTTT. Translating it yields CASSSQVTDTQYF.

The chain carries TRBV6-5 and TRBJ2-2; TRBD1 aligns across 10 bases. The V and J ends lost 4 bases and 6 bases, in that order; junction bases with no gene match: 5. Per the germline V gene, CDR1 is MNHEY and CDR2 is SVGAGI. CDR3 size: 15 residues. Here the CDR3 DNA reads TGTGCCAGCAGTTCCCTCGGGACAGGGGCCGGGGAGCTGTTTTTT. Translation gives CASSSLGTGAGELFF.

The rearrangement joins TRBV5-1 to TRBJ1-2; 8 nucleotides agree with TRBD1. CDR1 is SGHRS and CDR2 is YFSETQ in the germline V gene. V dropped 5 bases and J dropped 2; count of bases not matched to a gene: 5. CDR3 length: 14 residues. CDR3 nucleotide sequence: TGCGCCAGCAGACCGGGACAGGACAACTATGGCTACACCTTC. Its translation is CASRPGQDNYGYTF.

The chain is built from TRBV27 and TRBJ1-6; possible D gene TRBD1, 5 bases. The germline CDR1 and CDR2 sequences are MNHEY and SMNVEV (reference sequence). The germline V and J ends were trimmed by 0 bases and 7 bases, with 10 bases remaining between them. This CDR3 is 15 amino acids long. CDR3 sequence: CASSLSSGVNSPLHF. Here the CDR3 DNA reads TGTGCCAGCAGTTTATCTTCGGGGGTCAATTCACCCCTCCACTTT.

This clone was found a few times. This rearrangement joins TRBV5-4 to TRBJ1-3, with D uncertain. Trimming removed 4 bases at V and 0 bases at J, with 14 bases between. CDR1 is SGHNT and CDR2 is YYREEE in the germline V gene (reference sequence). This CDR3 region has 16 residues. This CDR3 is CASSSVGLHSGNTIYF. The CDR3 nucleotides read TGTGCCAGCAGCAGTGTCGGGCTTCACTCTGGAAACACCATATATTTT.

The chain has TRBV6-5 and TRBJ2-7; 9 nucleotides align to TRBD1. This CDR3 comprises 13 residues. Germline CDR1 reads MNHEY; CDR2 reads SVGAGI. V shed 6 bases, J shed 6 bases, and the junction held 6 bases outside the gene matches. The CDR3 DNA reads as TGTGCCAGCAGGGGGACAGGGTCGTCCGAGCAGTACTTC. Protein: CASRGTGSSEQYF.

The J gene is TRBJ2-7, the V gene TRBV7-8; 9 bases line up with TRBD1. CDR1 is SGHVS, CDR2 FQNEAQ, per germline. Trimming cost V 0 bases and J 6 bases; bases outside gene matches: 15. The CDR3 is 18 amino acids. The CDR3 DNA reads as TGTGCCAGCAGCTTAGCGAGGGACAGGGAAAGAGGGGCTGCCGAGCAGTACTTC. This sequence encodes CASSLARDRERGAAEQYF.

V is TRBV3-1 (or the pseudogene TRBV3-2) and J is TRBJ2-3, with TRBD2 identical over 8 bases. Germline V gives CDR1 LGHDT, CDR2 YNNKEL (reference sequence). V was pared by 4 bases and J by 2 bases, with 5 bases of the junction left unmatched. CDR3 length: 15 residues. CDR3 in DNA: TGTGCCAGCAGCCCCCGGGGGGGAAACACAGATACGCAGTATTTT. This sequence encodes CASSPRGGNTDTQYF.

The genes are TRBV21-1 and TRBJ1-5. TRBV21-1 is a pseudogene segment. This CDR3 is built from 17 residues. The CDR3 DNA reads TGTGCCAGCAGCAGGTCGGTGAGGGGACGTTACAATCAGCCCCAGCATTTT. Amino acid sequence: CASSRSVRGRYNQPQHF.

This sequence joins TRBV24-1 and TRBJ2-1; D remains ambiguous. V lost 4 bases and J lost 9, with 9 bases in between. There are 12 residues in the CDR3. CDR1 KGHDR and CDR2 SFDVKD come from the germline V gene. For the CDR3, the DNA is TGTGCCACCAGTGACCCGCCAGCTGAGCAGTTCTTC. This translates into CATSDPPAEQFF.

The chain employs TRBV28 and TRBJ1-4, with D possibly being TRBD1 (6 bases). V lost 4 bases and J 7 bases, leaving 16 bases between the germline ends. The CDR3 extends over 15 amino acids. CDR1 and CDR2 (germline): MDHEN, SYDVKM. This CDR3 is CASSSLQGWTEKLFF. CDR3 in DNA: TGTGCCAGCAGTTCCCTACAGGGTTGGACTGAAAAACTGTTTTTT.

V gene TRBV7-2 combines with J gene TRBJ1-6; 9 nucleotides line up with TRBD1. The CDR3 is 19 residues long. Trimming cost V 5 bases and J 9 bases; bases outside gene matches: 20. Per the germline V gene, CDR1 is SGHTA and CDR2 is FQGNSA. The CDR3 bases are TGTGCCAGCAGCAATAGGGTAGCTTCACAGGGGGCCATCGTTTCACCCCTCCACTTT. This sequence encodes CASSNRVASQGAIVSPLHF. Variable domain in full (rest from reference TRBV7-2 and TRBJ1-6): GAGVSQSPSNKVTEKGKDVELRCDPISGHTALYWYRQSLGQGLEFLIYFQGNSAPDKSGLPSDRFSAERTGGSVSTLTIQRTQQEDSAVYLCASSNRVASQGAIVSPLHFGNGTRLTVT.

The J gene is TRBJ1-2, the V gene TRBV21-1; TRBD1, the table's D call, lacks a check against the DNA. TRBV21-1 is labeled a pseudogene. The CDR3 has 14 amino acids. The CDR3 protein is CASSKVSGGYGYTF. The CDR3 DNA sequence: TGTGCCAGCAGCAAAGTGTCAGGGGGCTATGGCTACACCTTC.

The V gene is TRBV9, the J gene TRBJ1-1, with TRBD1 as a possible D gene (5 bases). V was clipped by 4 bases and J by 5 bases, with 21 bases between them. Germline V CDR1 and CDR2: SGDLS, YYNGEE. This CDR3 region has 16 residues. The CDR3 nucleotides are TGTGCCAGCAGCTCACCAGGGAACGGACGTTGTACTGAAGCTTTCTTT. This translates into CASSSPGNGRCTEAFF.

The chain links TRBV6-5 to TRBJ2-3; D possibly matches TRBD1 or TRBD2 (5 bases each). CDR1 is MNHEY, CDR2 SVGAGI, per germline. The CDR3 contains 14 residues. Between the trimmed V and J ends, which lost 0 bases and 3 bases, there was a span of 7 bases. DNA for the CDR3: TGTGCCAGCAGTTACTCGGGGGTGACAGATACGCAGTATTTT. Amino acid sequence: CASSYSGVTDTQYF.

The chain joins TRBV2 to TRBJ1-5, with 9 positions matching TRBD1. The junction had 6 bases not matched to a gene; V was cut back by 5 bases and J by 7 bases. CDR1 and CDR2 (germline): SNHLY, FYNNEI. The CDR3 extends over 14 amino acids. The CDR3 reads CASSPGTGRQPQHF. The CDR3 coding sequence is TGTGCCAGCAGTCCCGGGACAGGGCGACAGCCCCAGCATTTT.

V usage is TRBV7-6 and J usage is TRBJ2-2; TRBD2 matches at 11 bases. The CDR3 runs 18 residues. The germline V gene has CDR1 SGHVS and CDR2 FNYEAQ. The trim removed 6 bases at V and 6 bases at J, leaving 15 bases unmatched. The DNA of the CDR3 is TGTGCCAGCAGACGGCTAGCGGGAGGAAGTCATATGTCCGGGGAGCTGTTTTTT. This sequence encodes CASRRLAGGSHMSGELFF. Based on the CDR3 plus reference TRBV7-6 and TRBJ2-2, the full variable domain is GAGVSQSPRYKVTKRGQDVALRCDPISGHVSLYWYRQALGQGPEFLTYFNYEAQQDKSGLPNDRFSAERPEGSISTLTIQRTEQRDSAMYRCASRRLAGGSHMSGELFFGEGSRLTVL.

The CDR3, as DNA: TGTGCCAGCAGAGCCTCGACAGGGAGAGACTATGGCTACACCTTC. Translating it yields CASRASTGRDYGYTF. This chain connects TRBV7-9 to TRBJ1-2; 7 bases align to TRBD1. Germline trimming cut 6 bases from V and 3 bases from J; bases unmatched to any gene: 10. The CDR3 totals 15 residues. Per germline, CDR1 SEHNR and CDR2 FQNEAQ (reference sequence).

The rearrangement uses TRBV19 and TRBJ1-1; the D is unclear. Trimming took off 5 bases at V and 12 bases at J, with 13 bases between the two ends. Germline V CDR1 and CDR2: LNHDA, SQIVND (reference sequence). The CDR3 sequence is 11 residues long. The CDR3 protein is CASSLGRRTFF. The CDR3 DNA reads as TGTGCCAGTAGTCTCGGACGGCGAACTTTCTTT.